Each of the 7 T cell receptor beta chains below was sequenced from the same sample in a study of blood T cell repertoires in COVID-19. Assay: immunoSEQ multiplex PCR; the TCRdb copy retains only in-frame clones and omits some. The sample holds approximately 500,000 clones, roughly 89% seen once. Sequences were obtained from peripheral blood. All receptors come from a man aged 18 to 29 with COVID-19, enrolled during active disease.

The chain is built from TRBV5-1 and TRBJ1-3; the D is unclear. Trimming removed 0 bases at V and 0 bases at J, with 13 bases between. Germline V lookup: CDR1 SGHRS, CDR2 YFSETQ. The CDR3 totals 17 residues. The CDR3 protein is CASSLETTANSGNTIYF. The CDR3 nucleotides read TGCGCCAGCAGCTTGGAGACTACCGCGAACTCTGGAAACACCATATATTTT.

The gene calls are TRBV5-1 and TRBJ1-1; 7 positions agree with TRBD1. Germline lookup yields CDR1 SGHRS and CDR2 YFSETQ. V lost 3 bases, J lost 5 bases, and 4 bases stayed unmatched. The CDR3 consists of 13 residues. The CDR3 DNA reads TGCGCCAGCAGCTATACAGGGGAGACTGAAGCTTTCTTT. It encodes CASSYTGETEAFF.

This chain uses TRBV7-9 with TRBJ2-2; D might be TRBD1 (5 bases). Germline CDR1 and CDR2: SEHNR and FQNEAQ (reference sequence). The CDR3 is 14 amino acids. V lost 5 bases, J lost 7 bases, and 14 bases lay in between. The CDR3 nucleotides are TGTGCCAGCAGCCACAAACAGGAAAGCGGGGAGCTGTTTTTT. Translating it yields CASSHKQESGELFF. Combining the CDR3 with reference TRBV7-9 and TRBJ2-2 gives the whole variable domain DTGVSQNPRHKITKRGQNVTFRCDPISEHNRLYWYRQTLGQGPEFLTYFQNEAQLEKSRLLSDRFSAERPKGSFSTLEIQRTEQGDSAMYLCASSHKQESGELFFGEGSRLTVL.

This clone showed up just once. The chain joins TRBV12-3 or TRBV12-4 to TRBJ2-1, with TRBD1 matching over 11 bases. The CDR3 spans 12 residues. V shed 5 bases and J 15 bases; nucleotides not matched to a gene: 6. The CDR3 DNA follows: TGTGCCAGCAGTCCGACGGGACAGGGGGTGTTCTTC. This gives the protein CASSPTGQGVFF.

The chain's CDR3 is CASSFKQGRYAYNEQFF. The CDR3 nucleotides read TGTGCCAGCAGCTTCAAACAGGGAAGGTACGCCTACAATGAGCAGTTCTTC. The chain recombines TRBV9 with TRBJ2-1; maybe TRBD1 (6 bases). Trimming took off 4 bases at V and 2 bases at J, with 19 bases between the two ends. CDR1 and CDR2 (germline): SGDLS, YYNGEE. There are 17 residues in the CDR3.

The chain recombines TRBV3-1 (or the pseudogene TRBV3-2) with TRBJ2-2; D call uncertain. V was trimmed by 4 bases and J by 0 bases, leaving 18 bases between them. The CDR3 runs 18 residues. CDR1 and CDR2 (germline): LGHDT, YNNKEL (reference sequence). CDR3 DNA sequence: TGTGCCAGCAGCCGCTACTTTAGAAGTGAAGCGAACACCGGGGAGCTGTTTTTT. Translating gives CASSRYFRSEANTGELFF.

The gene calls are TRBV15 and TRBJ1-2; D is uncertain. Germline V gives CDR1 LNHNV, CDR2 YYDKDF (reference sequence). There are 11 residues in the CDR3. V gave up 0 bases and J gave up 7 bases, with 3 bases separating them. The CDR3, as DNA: TGTGCCACCAGCAGAGATAGTGGCTACACCTTC. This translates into CATSRDSGYTF.